This T cell receptor (beta chain) was recovered during a study of cytomegalovirus exposure and HLA in healthy donors. As for the study in general: The approximately 710 first-cohort repertoires and the roughly 120 validation repertoires shared the same platform, a later analysis reported. Study results and limitations: It was found in a later analysis that first-cohort TCR clusters tended to co-occur in the 120 validation repertoires. TCR beta chains numbering some 160 were designated cytomegalovirus-associated.

The donors belonged to the approximately 120-subject validation cohort, separate from the 666-subject first cohort. Clones were read by immunoSEQ multiplex PCR, and TCRdb kept only the in-frame ones, dropping some. Counted here are tens of thousands of clones, 89% occurring once; the ten biggest clones make up roughly 1.2%. On this clone itself: Antigen specificity is unknown.

The CDR3 extends over 15 amino acids. The V gene's germline CDR1 is SEHNR and CDR2 FQNEAQ (reference sequence). Trimming at V came to 4 bases and at J to 4 bases, leaving 9 bases not matched to a gene. Sequenced sample: PBMCs. This clonotype was sampled from a woman aged 18-29 years in good health and CMV-seronegative. The chain employs TRBV7-9 and TRBJ1-2, with 7 bases that match TRBD1. CDR3 coding DNA: TGTGCCAGCAGCTCTCGTGACAGGGACGCCTATGGCTACACCTTC. It translates to CASSSRDRDAYGYTF.